Below, one T cell receptor (beta chain) is given with its context. Its antigen is still unknown. Sequencing used immunoSEQ multiplex PCR; TCRdb keeps in-frame clones, though not all of them. This table holds about 24,000 clones, around 95% found once. The sample is drawn from a study of T cells in tuberculosis. Overall study findings and caveats: GMM-specific TCRs were nearer to active tuberculosis alpha repertoires, suggesting expansion. Shorter CDR3-alpha in active tuberculosis partly drove smaller distances. GEM motif frequencies gave 60% to 70% accuracy; the GMM repertoire gave 85% to 90%.

Germline assignment: CDR1 SGHRS and CDR2 YFSETQ. The CDR3 contains 13 residues. V shed 4 bases and J shed 5 bases, with 12 bases lying between them. The sequenced material came from PBMCs. The receptor comes from a donor aged 10-29 years with latent tuberculosis or without tuberculosis infection. This sequence joins TRBV5-1 and TRBJ2-5; D perhaps matches TRBD1 (5 bases). The CDR3 protein is CASSTQGVETQYF. The DNA of the CDR3 is TGCGCCAGCAGCACGCAGGGTGTGGAGACCCAGTACTTC.